Following are 24 T cell receptor beta chains from one sample sequenced in a study of T cell repertoires in cytomegalovirus infection. TCRdb reprocessed the reads via MiXCR and lists one record per CDR3 protein. Among hundreds of thousands of distinct CDR3 sequences listed, 35% were seen once. Sequenced input: PBMCs. These TCRs come from a human donor in good health (CMV status not recorded). Some clones in this sample may be carry-over from other donors' samples.

The chain carries TRBV27 and TRBJ1-1, with D unclear. The ends were cut back, 6 bases at V and 6 bases at J, with 11 bases in the middle. The CDR3 consists of 12 residues. Germline CDR1 is MNHEY and CDR2 is SMNVEV (reference sequence). Here the CDR3 reads CASRGSTAEAFF. CDR3 nucleotide sequence: TGTGCCAGCAGAGGGTCAACCGCTGAAGCTTTCTTT.

There are a few counts of this clonotype. The genes are TRBV7-2 and TRBJ2-7, with D perhaps TRBD1 or TRBD2 (5 bases each). The CDR3 has 14 amino acids. V was trimmed by 3 bases and J by 0 bases, leaving 9 bases between them. The V gene's germline CDR1 is SGHTA and CDR2 FQGNSA. CDR3 protein: CASSFLGTSYEQYF. The CDR3 DNA is TGTGCCAGCAGCTTTCTGGGGACCTCCTACGAGCAGTACTTC.

This clonotype was seen only a few times. The chain uses TRBV10-3 and TRBJ1-2; D is possibly TRBD1 (5 bases). The CDR3 has 13 amino acids. V was cut by 6 bases and J by 3 bases, with 11 bases left in between. Germline loops: CDR1 ENHRY, CDR2 SYGVKD. The CDR3 nucleotides are TGTGCCATCAGAGATGGACAAGACTATGGCTACACCTTC. This sequence encodes CAIRDGQDYGYTF.

The genes are TRBV5-6 and TRBJ2-1; D unclear. Germline V lookup: CDR1 SGHDT, CDR2 YYEEEE. V shed 4 bases and J shed 0 bases, with 14 bases lying between them. This CDR3 contains 16 residues. The CDR3 DNA follows: TGTGCCAGCAGCGCGCCTGACCTGAGCTCCTACAATGAGCAGTTCTTC. Amino acid sequence: CASSAPDLSSYNEQFF.

This clonotype has at least ten counts. CDR3 region: CASSRVGTYEQYF. CDR3 nucleotides: TGTGCCAGCAGCCGCGTTGGGACCTACGAGCAGTACTTC. This sequence joins TRBV7-2 and TRBJ2-7; D not resolved. The germline V gene encodes CDR1 SGHTA and CDR2 FQGNSA. Trimming took off 5 bases at V and 2 bases at J, with 10 bases between the two ends. The CDR3 is 13 residues long.

With respect to this clonotype: An end of the junction differs from the germline gene, which may be a read error. This rearrangement joins TRBV7-7 to TRBJ2-7; D is unresolved. The CDR3 has 13 amino acids. CDR1 and CDR2 from the germline V gene are SSHAT and FNYEAQ (reference sequence). Here the CDR3 reads CASSLDGLGEQYF. The CDR3 DNA follows: TGTGCTAGCAGCTTAGACGGGCTGGGGGAGCAGTACTTC.

This clonotype was counted between two and nine times. The chain combines TRBV6-6 with TRBJ1-5, with unresolved D. The CDR3 sequence is 13 residues long. Germline V gene sequence: CDR1 MNHNY, CDR2 SVGAGI (reference sequence). Trimming stripped 6 bases from V and 2 bases from J, with 8 bases between. The CDR3 loop reads CASRRIGNQPQHF. The CDR3 DNA sequence: TGTGCCAGCAGAAGAATAGGCAATCAGCCCCAGCATTTT.

Comment on this clonotype: A much larger clone is a single base away; this may be a read error. This chain joins TRBV10-3 and TRBJ2-2, with 8 positions matching TRBD2. The CDR3 runs 14 residues. CDR1 and CDR2 (germline): ENHRY, SYGVKD. CDR3 coding DNA: TGTGCCATCAGGACTAGCGAGAACACCAGGGAGCTGTTTTTT. Translating gives CAIRTSENTRELFF.

This sequence joins TRBV12-3 or TRBV12-4 and TRBJ1-5, with D uncertain. V lost 6 bases to trimming and J lost 3 bases, with 18 bases between them. This CDR3 comprises 16 residues. The CDR3 DNA reads TGTGCCAGCAGCCAAGGACGGAGGGCATTCAATCAGCCCCAGCATTTT. Its translation is CASSQGRRAFNQPQHF.

This clonotype was seen only a few times. This chain connects TRBV6-2 or TRBV6-3 to TRBJ1-5; perhaps TRBD1 as D (6 bases). The V gene's germline CDR1 is MNHEY and CDR2 SVGEGT. The CDR3 contains 14 residues. V lost 7 bases, J lost 5 bases, and 15 bases lay in between. The CDR3 here is CASKDRLGHQPQHF. In DNA form, the CDR3 reads TGTGCCAGCAAAGACAGGTTGGGGCATCAGCCCCAGCATTTT.

This chain connects TRBV12-3 or TRBV12-4 to TRBJ1-3; D might be TRBD1 (5 bases). Deletions cut 1 base from V and 7 bases from J, with 11 bases between. This CDR3 comprises 14 residues. The CDR3 DNA sequence: TGTGCCAGCAGTTTAGATCCGGGGGTCAACACCATATATTTT. Residues: CASSLDPGVNTIYF.

This clonotype was counted many times. V gene TRBV28 combines with J gene TRBJ2-2, with 8 bases identical to TRBD1. V lost 2 bases to trimming and J lost 5 bases; unmatched junction nucleotides: 4. CDR1 and CDR2 from the germline V gene are MDHEN and SYDVKM. This CDR3 is built from 15 residues. For the CDR3, the DNA is TGTGCCAGCAGTTTACCAGGGGGCAAAACCGGGGAGCTGTTTTTT. Translated, it gives CASSLPGGKTGELFF. Using reference TRBV28 and TRBJ2-2 for the parts outside the CDR3, the full variable domain is DVKVTQSSRYLVKRTGEKVFLECVQDMDHENMFWYRQDPGLGLRLIYFSYDVKMKEKGDIPEGYSVSREKKERFSLILESASTNQTSMYLCASSLPGGKTGELFFGEGSRLTVL.

The rearrangement links TRBV6-2 or TRBV6-3 to TRBJ1-1; maybe TRBD1 (5 bases). V shed 8 bases and J shed 4 bases, with 14 bases lying between them. The CDR3 runs to 13 residues. Looked up from germline, CDR1 is MNHEY and CDR2 is SVGEGT. Written as DNA, the CDR3 is TGTGCCAGCGGGACGGAAATAGGCACTGAAGCTTTCTTT. Translated, it gives CASGTEIGTEAFF.

The chain has TRBV12-5 and TRBJ2-1; D remains unclear. Trimming shortened V by 7 bases and J by 15 bases, and 25 bases separated the two germline ends. Germline lookup yields CDR1 LGHNT and CDR2 FRNRAP. CDR3 length: 14 residues. The chain's CDR3 is CASALRVSTNETFF. CDR3 nucleotides: TGTGCTAGTGCACTCCGGGTATCGACCAATGAGACGTTCTTC.

This clonotype has ten or more counts. V and J are TRBV12-3 or TRBV12-4 and TRBJ1-5; TRBD1 might be the D (5 bases). This CDR3 region has 15 residues. V shed 2 bases and J shed 5 bases, with 13 bases lying between them. CDR3 loop: CASSLLARADQPQHF. DNA of the CDR3: TGTGCCAGCAGTTTACTCGCCAGGGCCGATCAGCCCCAGCATTTT.

This chain links TRBV6-5 with TRBJ1-5, with D perhaps TRBD1 (6 bases). The germline CDR1 and CDR2 sequences are MNHEY and SVGAGI. CDR3 length equals 17 residues. Trimming took 6 bases from V and 3 from J, leaving 21 bases between them. In DNA, the CDR3 is TGTGCCAGCAGCCCGGGGGTTGGGGGGGGCACCAATCAGCCCCAGCATTTT. Its protein is CASSPGVGGGTNQPQHF.

This clonotype was recorded a few times. The rearrangement links TRBV19 to TRBJ2-1; 8 bases agree with TRBD2. Germline V gene sequence: CDR1 LNHDA, CDR2 SQIVND (reference sequence). Trimming removed 5 bases from V and 6 bases from J; junction bases left unmatched: 12. This CDR3 has 16 amino acids. The CDR3 region has the DNA TGTGCCAGTAGTGCACGTTCTGGGACTAGTCTCAATGAGCAGTTCTTC. Translating gives CASSARSGTSLNEQFF. The full variable domain, its missing parts supplied by reference TRBV19 and TRBJ2-1, is DGGITQSPKYLFRKEGQNVTLSCEQNLNHDAMYWYRQDPGQGLRLIYYSQIVNDFQKGDIAEGYSVSREKKESFPLTVTSAQKNPTAFYLCASSARSGTSLNEQFFGPGTRLTVL.

This clonotype was seen at least ten times. The genes are TRBV7-2 and TRBJ1-4, with 8 bases that match TRBD1. The CDR3 length is 15 residues. In germline, CDR1 is SGHTA, CDR2 FQGNSA. J gave up 10 bases and V 6 bases, and 13 bases lay outside the gene matches. Here the CDR3 reads CASSRTGSGTPKLFF. CDR3 DNA: TGTGCCAGCAGTCGGACAGGGAGTGGAACGCCAAAACTGTTTTTT.

The chain couples TRBV4-1 to TRBJ1-1; 8 bases align to TRBD1. The CDR3 spans 17 residues. J was trimmed by 0 bases and V by 4 bases; bases with no gene match: 10. Germline CDR1 MGHRA, CDR2 YSYEKL. The chain's CDR3 is CASSPTADRGMNTEAFF. CDR3 bases: TGCGCCAGCAGCCCCACCGCTGACAGGGGAATGAACACTGAAGCTTTCTTT.

V and J are TRBV11-1 and TRBJ2-1; 10 bases map to TRBD1. This CDR3 has 18 residues. Trimming cost V 3 bases and J 6 bases; bases outside gene matches: 14. The germline V gene encodes CDR1 SGHAT and CDR2 FQDESV (reference sequence). The CDR3 region is CASSLNPIVTGGRNEQFF. Here the CDR3 DNA reads TGTGCCAGCAGCTTGAATCCTATTGTGACAGGGGGCCGCAATGAGCAGTTCTTC.

This clonotype has ten or more counts. This chain uses TRBV28 with TRBJ1-5; D unresolved. With 4 bases removed from V and 0 bases from J, the gap between germline ends came to 7 bases. The CDR3 has 14 residues. Germline V lookup: CDR1 MDHEN, CDR2 SYDVKM. The CDR3 nucleotides read TGTGCCAGCAGTTACGGATATAGCAATCAGCCCCAGCATTTT. Residues: CASSYGYSNQPQHF.

The chain combines TRBV7-8 with TRBJ2-6; 7 bases map to TRBD1. From germline, CDR1 is SGHVS and CDR2 FQNEAQ. This CDR3 region has 18 residues. Germline trimming cut 5 bases from V and 0 bases from J; bases unmatched to any gene: 10. DNA for the CDR3: TGTGCCAGCAGCCCGTCACAGGGGTACTTCTCTGGGGCCAACGTCCTGACTTTC. It translates to CASSPSQGYFSGANVLTF.

This clonotype occurred a few times. The chain uses TRBV27 and TRBJ2-7; D is ambiguous. V dropped 5 bases and J dropped 2 bases, with 16 bases sitting between them. From germline, CDR1 is MNHEY and CDR2 SMNVEV (reference sequence). The CDR3 covers 15 residues. The CDR3 nucleotides are TGTGCCAGCAGTGGTAATCAGGCTCATACCTACGAGCAGTACTTC. This sequence encodes CASSGNQAHTYEQYF.

The chain has TRBV28 and TRBJ2-4; 7 nucleotides match TRBD2. V was clipped by 8 bases and J by 0 bases; unmatched bases: 7. Looked up from germline, CDR1 is MDHEN and CDR2 is SYDVKM. The CDR3 length is 15 residues. CDR3 residues: CASAMGGVAKNIQYF. DNA for the CDR3: TGTGCCAGCGCGATGGGGGGGGTAGCCAAAAACATTCAGTACTTC.